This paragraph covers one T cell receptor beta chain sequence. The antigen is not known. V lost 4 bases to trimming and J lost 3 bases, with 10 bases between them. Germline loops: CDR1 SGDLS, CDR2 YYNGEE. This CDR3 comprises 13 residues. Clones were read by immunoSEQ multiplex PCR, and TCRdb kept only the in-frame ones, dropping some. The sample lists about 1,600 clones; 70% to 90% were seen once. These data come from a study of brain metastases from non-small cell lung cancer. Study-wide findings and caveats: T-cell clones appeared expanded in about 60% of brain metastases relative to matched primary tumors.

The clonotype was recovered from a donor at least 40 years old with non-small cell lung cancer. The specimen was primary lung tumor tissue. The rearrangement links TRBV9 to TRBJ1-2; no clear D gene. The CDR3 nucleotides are TGTGCCAGCAGCCTGGGCAGAGACTATGGCTACACCTTC. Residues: CASSLGRDYGYTF.